Presented here are 22 T cell receptor beta chains from one specimen sequenced in a study of regulatory T cells in long-lasting Graves disease. Sample time point: persistent/refractory GD, antithyroid drugs over 5 years with positive TRAb. The TCR library was made from RNA that had been extracted from PBMCs in TRIzol. Arm-PCR of CDR3 regions and iRepertoire HTBI primers were used to build TCR beta libraries. One entry per CDR3 protein, called by TCRdb with MiXCR from the multiplex PCR reads. The data show a few hundred thousand distinct CDR3 sequences, with 23% seen just once and approximately 28% held by the top ten. This sample comprised peripheral blood mononuclear cells (PBMCs), obtained when the disease was refractory, from a patient treated with antithyroid drugs. The receptors originated from a female donor with Graves disease.

A few counts support this clonotype. The chain joins TRBV6-1 to TRBJ1-6, with D maybe TRBD1 (6 bases). Germline CDR1 is MNHNS and CDR2 is SASEGT. Trimming left V 6 bases short and J 7 bases short, with 16 bases between. The CDR3 consists of 15 residues. The CDR3 sequence is CASSSLGQVNSPLHF. The DNA of the CDR3 is TGTGCCAGCAGCTCCCTGGGACAAGTAAATTCACCCCTCCACTTT.

In its sample, this clonotype was seen a few times. The chain has TRBV9 and TRBJ2-7; D is ambiguous. Per the germline V gene, CDR1 is SGDLS and CDR2 is YYNGEE. Deletions cut 3 bases from V and 4 bases from J, with 11 bases between. This CDR3 region has 13 residues. The CDR3 is CASSGGLEYEQYF. CDR3 nucleotide sequence: TGTGCCAGCAGCGGCGGATTGGAGTACGAGCAGTACTTC.

The chain is built from TRBV20-1 and TRBJ2-7; D gene unclear. Germline V gene lookup returns CDR1 DFQATT and CDR2 SNEGSKA (reference sequence). Trimming cost V 1 base and J 5 bases, with 6 bases left between them. The CDR3 length is 11 residues. Here the CDR3 reads CSARAIHEQYF. CDR3 DNA: TGCAGTGCTAGAGCTATCCACGAGCAGTACTTC.

This clonotype turned up a few times. The chain employs TRBV29-1 and TRBJ1-1; D gene unclear. V lost 4 bases, J lost 5 bases, and 11 bases lay in between. The V gene's germline CDR1 is SQVTM and CDR2 ANQGSEA. The CDR3 spans 12 residues. Written as DNA, the CDR3 is TGCAGCGTTGCGGTCAGTATAACTGAAGCTTTCTTT. Translating it yields CSVAVSITEAFF.

At least ten counts were recorded for this clonotype. The chain joins TRBV29-1 to TRBJ1-1; 7 nucleotides agree with TRBD1. The CDR3 runs to 13 residues. V was pared by 7 bases and J by 1 base, with 6 bases of the junction left unmatched. Germline CDR1 is SQVTM and CDR2 is ANQGSEA. As DNA, the CDR3 is TGCAGCGCAACCAGGGGGGGGAACACTGAAGCTTTCTTT. Protein: CSATRGGNTEAFF.

This clonotype appeared many times. The chain recombines TRBV20-1 with TRBJ1-2; TRBD1 aligns across 9 bases. From germline, CDR1 is DFQATT and CDR2 SNEGSKA (reference sequence). This CDR3 region has 13 residues. V dropped 6 bases and J dropped 6; count of bases not matched to a gene: 8. The CDR3 coding sequence is TGCAGTGCGCGGACAGGGGTCGGGAATGGCTACACCTTC. Translation: CSARTGVGNGYTF.

This clonotype has ten or more counts. The V and J genes are TRBV2 and TRBJ1-4, with 8 bases lining up with TRBD1. Germline V CDR1 and CDR2: SNHLY, FYNNEI. The V segment lost 6 bases and the J segment 4 bases; nucleotides outside the gene matches: 4. The CDR3 contains 14 residues. The CDR3 loop reads CASRGDRINEKLFF. In nucleotides, the CDR3 is TGTGCCAGCAGAGGGGACAGGATTAATGAAAAACTGTTTTTT.

In this sample, this clonotype turned up a few times. V is TRBV7-2 and J is TRBJ1-1; 7 bases align to TRBD1. There are 15 residues in the CDR3. The ends lost 5 bases at V and 5 bases at J; junction bases unmatched: 11. Germline V gene sequence: CDR1 SGHTA, CDR2 FQGNSA. The CDR3 loop reads CASSKDRAARTEAFF. In nucleotides, the CDR3 is TGTGCCAGCAGCAAAGACAGGGCCGCGAGAACTGAAGCTTTCTTT.

Note on this clonotype: A single base separates this from a much larger clone, so it may be a read error. V usage is TRBV2 and J usage is TRBJ2-7, with 9 bases fitting TRBD2. The CDR3 has 15 residues. V was pared by 8 bases and J by 7 bases, with 15 bases of the junction left unmatched. Germline V lookup: CDR1 SNHLY, CDR2 FYNNEI. The CDR3 sequence: CASGISGRPAREQYF. CDR3 nucleotides: TGTGCCAGCGGAATTAGCGGGAGACCCGCGAGGGAGCAGTACTTC.

V and J are TRBV7-3 and TRBJ1-6; the match to TRBD1 covers 7 bases. The CDR3 totals 14 residues. V dropped 5 bases and J dropped 8; count of bases not matched to a gene: 6. The V gene's germline CDR1 is SGHTA and CDR2 FQGTGA. The CDR3 DNA sequence: TGTGCCAGCAGCACAGGGGTCGGCTATTCACCCCTCCACTTT. This gives the protein CASSTGVGYSPLHF.

Worth noting for this clonotype: The junction does not match germline at one end; this may be a read error. The chain couples TRBV7-9 to TRBJ1-6; 7 nucleotides match TRBD1. CDR3 length: 16 residues. The germline gives CDR1 SEHNR, CDR2 FQNEAQ (reference sequence). The CDR3 DNA follows: TGTGCCAGCAGCTCCGTGGGACAGATGAATAATTCACCCCCCCACTTT. The encoded protein is CASSSVGQMNNSPPHF.

This clonotype was observed a few times. CDR3 loop: CASSPRPRDRATNYGYTF. The DNA of the CDR3 is TGTGCCAGCAGCCCAAGACCCCGGGACAGGGCAACGAACTATGGCTACACCTTC. The chain recombines TRBV11-2 with TRBJ1-2; 9 bases map to TRBD1. V lost 5 bases and J lost 2; bases outside the gene matches: 15. The germline gives CDR1 SGHAT, CDR2 FQNNGV. The CDR3 covers 18 residues.

This chain joins TRBV7-2 and TRBJ2-7; D gene uncertain. The CDR3 is 12 amino acids. CDR1 is SGHTA, CDR2 FQGNSA, per germline. V gave up 6 bases and J gave up 3 bases, with 9 bases separating them. The CDR3 region is CASSDFYYEQYF. The CDR3 region has the DNA TGTGCCAGCAGTGATTTTTACTACGAGCAGTACTTC.

The chain recombines TRBV20-1 with TRBJ1-6, with 10 bases identical to TRBD1. Germline V gene lookup returns CDR1 DFQATT and CDR2 SNEGSKA (reference sequence). The CDR3 extends over 13 amino acids. Germline trimming cut 8 bases from V and 9 bases from J; bases unmatched to any gene: 7. The CDR3 DNA reads as TGCAGTACGGGCCGGGACAGGGGTTCACCCCTCCACTTT. Protein product: CSTGRDRGSPLHF.

This clonotype was picked up a small number of times. The chain joins TRBV5-1 to TRBJ1-1; D ambiguous. Trimming removed 4 bases at V and 4 bases at J, with 8 bases between. Germline lookup yields CDR1 SGHRS and CDR2 YFSETQ. This CDR3 spans 12 amino acids. The DNA for the CDR3 is TGCGCCAGCAGCCAAGACCCCACTGAAGCTTTCTTT. Amino acids: CASSQDPTEAFF.

Many counts were recorded for this clonotype. This rearrangement joins TRBV7-2 to TRBJ1-5; weak D call: TRBD1 (6 bases). The CDR3 totals 17 residues. Germline V gene data show CDR1 as SGHTA and CDR2 as FQGNSA. The V gene lost 5 bases and the J gene lost 0 bases, with 17 bases spanning the gap. The CDR3 bases are TGTGCCAGCAGCCGCCAGACCACAGGGACTAGCAATCAGCCCCAGCATTTT. It specifies CASSRQTTGTSNQPQHF.

This clonotype came up a few times. The chain is built from TRBV19 and TRBJ1-2; D is unclear. The germline V and J ends were trimmed by 8 bases and 0 bases, with 13 bases remaining between them. Germline CDR1 reads LNHDA; CDR2 reads SQIVND (reference sequence). The CDR3 has 14 residues. CDR3 nucleotides: TGTGCCAGTCTTCCAAAATTAACTAACTATGGCTACACCTTC. It specifies CASLPKLTNYGYTF.

V and J are TRBV7-2 and TRBJ2-1; 8 bases match TRBD1. Germline-derived CDR1 and CDR2 are SGHTA and FQGNSA. The CDR3 is 16 residues long. V lost 4 bases and J lost 5; bases outside the gene matches: 10. CDR3 coding DNA: TGTGCCAGCAGCTCAGGACAGGGAAAGCTTCACAATGAGCAGTTCTTC. This codes for CASSSGQGKLHNEQFF.

This clonotype came up many times. The rearrangement joins TRBV20-1 to TRBJ1-1; TRBD1 might be the D (6 bases). Germline V gene sequence: CDR1 DFQATT, CDR2 SNEGSKA (reference sequence). V lost 0 bases, J lost 3 bases, and 11 bases lay in between. This CDR3 is built from 14 residues. CDR3 sequence: CSARDADRHTEAFF. CDR3 DNA: TGCAGTGCTAGAGATGCAGACAGGCACACTGAAGCTTTCTTT.

This clonotype was detected many times. The chain joins TRBV6-1 to TRBJ1-5, with TRBD1 matching over 7 bases. The CDR3 has 15 amino acids. J was trimmed by 6 bases and V by 4 bases; bases with no gene match: 9. From germline, CDR1 is MNHNS and CDR2 SASEGT. DNA for the CDR3: TGTGCCAGCAGTGCTTACAGGGGCGGACGTCAGCCCCAGCATTTT. Its protein is CASSAYRGGRQPQHF.

This clonotype was seen many times. This chain uses TRBV12-3 or TRBV12-4 with TRBJ1-5; D gene unclear. The germline V and J ends were trimmed by 7 bases and 6 bases, with 10 bases remaining between them. The CDR3 contains 12 residues. CDR3 loop: CASNSGLQPQHF. CDR3 nucleotide sequence: TGTGCCAGCAACTCAGGTCTTCAGCCCCAGCATTTT.

This clonotype was detected ten times or more. The chain links TRBV28 to TRBJ1-2; D is ambiguous. CDR1 MDHEN and CDR2 SYDVKM come from the germline V gene. Trimming stripped 4 bases from V and 12 bases from J, with 12 bases between. The CDR3 spans 11 residues. The CDR3 bases are TGTGCCAGCAGTTCGGGCCTCGCCGACACCTTC. The encoded protein is CASSSGLADTF.